This TCR beta chain comes out of a study of cytomegalovirus exposure and HLA in healthy donors. Study findings and constraints: Cytomegalovirus-associated TCR beta chains were listed, numbering some 170. Segments of the TCR beta V type were, in most cases, productive about 87% or about 30% of the time in an earlier analysis.

Primers: 60 Vbeta forward and 13 Jbeta reverse. Only in-frame clones appear in the TCRdb table, and some are missing; sequencing was by immunoSEQ multiplex PCR. The sample records more than 150,000 clones, roughly nine tenths being singletons. A word on this clone: The antigen is unknown.

Unrecorded immune exposures were likely, despite nominal health at sampling. This CDR3 contains 13 residues. V lost 1 base and J 5 bases, leaving 8 bases between the germline ends. Per the germline V gene, CDR1 is SGHAT and CDR2 is FQNNGV. The TCR sequence derives from a girl in the first two years of life in good health and CMV-seronegative. The rearrangement uses TRBV11-2 and TRBJ2-5, with D unclear. Sequenced sample: PBMCs. The chain's CDR3 is CASSLGLRETQYF. The CDR3 coding sequence is TGTGCCAGCAGCTTAGGGTTGAGGGAGACCCAGTACTTC.